This TCR beta chain derives from a study of post-analysis software for immune sequencing data. On this clonotype: Its antigen is currently unknown.

Regarding the study as a whole: Compared with controls, patients had more of roughly five TRBV segments, including TRBV5-6, TRBV5-1 and TRBV20-1. Patients with multiple sclerosis recorded significantly lower normalized Chao1 diversity than controls, the study found. With F measure, samples from one preparation batch clustered together strongly.

Trimming took 4 bases from V and 5 from J, leaving 13 bases between them. The CDR3 is 15 amino acids. CDR1 and CDR2 (germline): SGHDT, YYEEEE. Incorporated into the TCR beta cDNA libraries were unique molecular identifiers, which served to reduce PCR and sequencing biases. T cells, roughly 1 to 10 million of them, yielded some 540,000 cDNA molecules. MiXCR was run by TCRdb on the PCR reads, yielding one entry per CDR3 protein. The repertoire includes about 770,000 distinct CDR3 sequences, more than 45% of them detected once, and 4.9% sits in the top ten. The chain uses TRBV5-6 and TRBJ2-6; D is perhaps TRBD1 (6 bases). The sample taken for sequencing was blood. The sequence derives from a girl aged 5-17 years with multiple sclerosis. This CDR3 is CASSATGLRANVLTF. The CDR3 DNA sequence: TGTGCCAGCAGCGCGACAGGCTTGCGGGCCAACGTCCTGACTTTC. Based on the CDR3 plus reference TRBV5-6 and TRBJ2-6, the full variable domain is DAGVTQSPTHLIKTRGQQVTLRCSPKSGHDTVSWYQQALGQGPQFIFQYYEEEERQRGNFPDRFSGHQFPNYSSELNVNALLLGDSALYLCASSATGLRANVLTFGAGSRLTVL.